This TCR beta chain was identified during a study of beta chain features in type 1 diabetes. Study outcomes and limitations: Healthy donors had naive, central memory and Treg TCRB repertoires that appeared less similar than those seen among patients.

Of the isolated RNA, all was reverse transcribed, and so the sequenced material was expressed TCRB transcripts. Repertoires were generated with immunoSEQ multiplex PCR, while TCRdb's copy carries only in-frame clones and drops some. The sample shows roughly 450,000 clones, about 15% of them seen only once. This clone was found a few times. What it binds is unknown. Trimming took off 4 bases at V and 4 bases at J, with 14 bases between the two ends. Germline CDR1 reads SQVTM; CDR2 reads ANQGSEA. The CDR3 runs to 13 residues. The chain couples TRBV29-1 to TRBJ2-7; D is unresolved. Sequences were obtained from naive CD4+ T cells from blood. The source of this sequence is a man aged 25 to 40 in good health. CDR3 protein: CSVALGPEYEQYF. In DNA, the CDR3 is TGCAGCGTTGCCCTTGGGCCGGAATACGAGCAGTACTTC.